Below, 8 T cell receptor beta chains from the same sample are listed, as sequenced in a study of graft-versus-host responses after intestinal transplantation. Clones were sequenced by immunoSEQ multiplex PCR, and TCRdb holds only the in-frame ones, with some missing. The top ten clones hold 7.5% to 8.5% of a sample with 78,000 or so clones, roughly 84% of them seen once. These TCRs' antigens remain unknown. Source: unstimulated CD8+ T cells sorted from spleen or lymph node cells, taken before transplant. Receptor source: a human donor who was the organ donor for an intestinal transplant.

The CDR3 here is CASSEGSNRIRFYGYTF. The CDR3 region has the DNA TGTGCCAGCAGTGAAGGATCCAACAGGATCAGGTTCTATGGCTACACCTTC. The chain couples TRBV2 to TRBJ1-2; tentatively, D is TRBD1 (5 bases). With 1 base removed from V and 4 bases from J, the gap between germline ends came to 19 bases. Germline V gene sequence: CDR1 SNHLY, CDR2 FYNNEI. CDR3 size: 17 residues.

The DNA for the CDR3 is TGCAGCGTTGGGGATAGCGGGGGGGGCCCCGGGGAGCTGTTTTTT. Translation gives CSVGDSGGGPGELFF. The chain combines TRBV29-1 with TRBJ2-2; 11 nucleotides align to TRBD2. The germline CDR1 and CDR2 sequences are SQVTM and ANQGSEA. The CDR3 runs to 15 residues. V was pared by 4 bases and J by 6 bases, with 7 bases of the junction left unmatched.

This chain uses TRBV27 with TRBJ2-1, with TRBD2 matching 9 bases. Per germline, CDR1 MNHEY and CDR2 SMNVEV (reference sequence). The CDR3 consists of 15 residues. The trim removed 0 bases at V and 5 bases at J, leaving 2 bases unmatched. The CDR3 is CASSLSGLADNEQFF. For the CDR3, the DNA is TGTGCCAGCAGTTTATCGGGACTAGCCGACAATGAGCAGTTCTTC.

This clone was detected a few times. V gene TRBV29-1 combines with J gene TRBJ1-1; no firm D call. The CDR3 is 17 amino acids. V was shortened by 0 bases and J by 2 bases, with 19 bases between the two germline ends. Germline V CDR1 and CDR2: SQVTM, ANQGSEA. CDR3 protein: CSVEDAAGGDLNTEAFF. Written as DNA, the CDR3 is TGCAGCGTTGAAGACGCGGCAGGCGGGGATTTAAACACTGAAGCTTTCTTT. Drawing the rest from reference TRBV29-1 and TRBJ1-1, the complete variable domain is SAVISQKPSRDICQRGTSLTIQCQVDSQVTMMFWYRQQPGQSLTLIATANQGSEATYESGFVIDKFPISRPNLTFSTLTVSNMSPEDSSIYLCSVEDAAGGDLNTEAFFGQGTRLTVV.

The V and J genes are TRBV5-6 and TRBJ2-3; 8 bases are a match to TRBD2. The CDR3 has 17 residues. The V gene end was trimmed by 1 base and the J gene end by 7 bases; junction bases not matched to a gene: 14. Germline values: CDR1 SGHDT, CDR2 YYEEEE. CDR3: CASSLWSSGASGHTQYF. The CDR3 DNA is TGTGCCAGCAGCTTGTGGAGTAGCGGGGCCTCGGGTCATACGCAGTATTTT.

The genes are TRBV25-1 and TRBJ1-1, with 10 bases identical to TRBD1. The CDR3 is 15 amino acids. V lost 4 bases to trimming and J lost 5 bases; unmatched junction nucleotides: 7. The germline V gene has CDR1 MGHDK and CDR2 SYGVNS. The CDR3 spells CASSGWDRGGTEAFF. Here the CDR3 DNA reads TGTGCCAGCAGTGGCTGGGACAGGGGAGGAACTGAAGCTTTCTTT.

V and J are TRBV6-1 and TRBJ2-7; the D gene is possibly TRBD2 (5 bases). Trimming shortened V by 4 bases and J by 2 bases, and 9 bases separated the two germline ends. Germline CDR1 is MNHNS and CDR2 is SASEGT. The CDR3 runs 13 residues. The CDR3 DNA sequence: TGTGCCAGCAGTGTCAGGACTGCCTACGAGCAGTACTTC. Translated: CASSVRTAYEQYF.

The chain employs TRBV7-2 and TRBJ2-3; 14 bases are shared with TRBD2. This CDR3 has 19 amino acids. The V segment lost 2 bases and the J segment 2 bases; nucleotides outside the gene matches: 9. CDR1 SGHTA and CDR2 FQGNSA come from the germline V gene. The CDR3 sequence is CASSLPQGLAGAHTDTQYF. The CDR3 DNA reads TGTGCCAGCAGCTTACCCCAGGGACTAGCGGGGGCACACACAGATACGCAGTATTTT.